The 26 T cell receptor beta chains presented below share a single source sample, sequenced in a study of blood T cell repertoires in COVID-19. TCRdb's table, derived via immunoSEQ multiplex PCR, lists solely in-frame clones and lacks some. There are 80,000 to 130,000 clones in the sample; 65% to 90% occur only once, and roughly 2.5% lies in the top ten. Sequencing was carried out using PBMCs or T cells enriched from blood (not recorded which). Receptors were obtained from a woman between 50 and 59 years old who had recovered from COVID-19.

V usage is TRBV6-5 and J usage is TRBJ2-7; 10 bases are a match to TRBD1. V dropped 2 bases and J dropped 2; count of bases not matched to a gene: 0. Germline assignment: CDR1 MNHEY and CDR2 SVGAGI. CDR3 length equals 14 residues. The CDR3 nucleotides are TGTGCCAGCAGTTACGGGACAGGGGCCTACGAGCAGTACTTC. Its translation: CASSYGTGAYEQYF.

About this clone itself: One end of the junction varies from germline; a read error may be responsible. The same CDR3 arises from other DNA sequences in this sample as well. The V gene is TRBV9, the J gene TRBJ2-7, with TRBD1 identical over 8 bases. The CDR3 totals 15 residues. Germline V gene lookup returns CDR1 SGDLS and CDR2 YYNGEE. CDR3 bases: TGTGCCAGCAGCCCGGGACAGGTTGTCGGGTACGAGCAGTATTTC. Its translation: CASSPGQVVGYEQYF.

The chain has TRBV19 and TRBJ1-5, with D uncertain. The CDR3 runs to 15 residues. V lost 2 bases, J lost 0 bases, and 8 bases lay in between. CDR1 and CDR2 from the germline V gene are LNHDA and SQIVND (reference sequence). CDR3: CASSIPGYSNQPQHF. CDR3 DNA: TGTGCCAGTAGTATACCGGGGTATAGCAATCAGCCCCAGCATTTT. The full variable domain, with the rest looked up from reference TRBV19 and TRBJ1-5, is DGGITQSPKYLFRKEGQNVTLSCEQNLNHDAMYWYRQDPGQGLRLIYYSQIVNDFQKGDIAEGYSVSREKKESFPLTVTSAQKNPTAFYLCASSIPGYSNQPQHFGDGTRLSIL.

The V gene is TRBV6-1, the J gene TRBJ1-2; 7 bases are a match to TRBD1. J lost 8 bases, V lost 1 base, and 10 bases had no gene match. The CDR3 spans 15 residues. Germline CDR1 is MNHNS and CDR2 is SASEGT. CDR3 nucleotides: TGTGCCAGCAGTGAAGGGCGGGCAGGGGGTGGCGGCTACACCTTC. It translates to CASSEGRAGGGGYTF.

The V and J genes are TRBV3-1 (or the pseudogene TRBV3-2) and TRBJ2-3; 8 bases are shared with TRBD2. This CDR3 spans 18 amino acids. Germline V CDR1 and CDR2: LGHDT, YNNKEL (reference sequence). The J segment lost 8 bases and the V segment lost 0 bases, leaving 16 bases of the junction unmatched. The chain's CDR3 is CASSQEGPAGATHSTQYF. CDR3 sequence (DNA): TGTGCCAGCAGCCAAGAAGGGCCAGCGGGGGCGACACATAGTACGCAGTATTTT.

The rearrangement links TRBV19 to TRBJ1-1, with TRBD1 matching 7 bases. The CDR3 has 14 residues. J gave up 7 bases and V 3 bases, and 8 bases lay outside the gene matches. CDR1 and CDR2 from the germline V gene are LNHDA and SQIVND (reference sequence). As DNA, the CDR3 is TGTGCCAGTAGTATGCAGGGGGTCGTCCTTGAAGCTTTCTTT. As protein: CASSMQGVVLEAFF.

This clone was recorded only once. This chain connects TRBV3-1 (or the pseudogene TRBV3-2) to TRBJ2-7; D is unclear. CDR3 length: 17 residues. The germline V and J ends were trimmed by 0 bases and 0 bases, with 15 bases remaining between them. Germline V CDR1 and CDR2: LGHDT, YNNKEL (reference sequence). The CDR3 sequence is CASSQDLFYGYSYEQYF. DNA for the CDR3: TGTGCCAGCAGCCAAGATCTATTTTACGGGTACTCCTACGAGCAGTACTTC.

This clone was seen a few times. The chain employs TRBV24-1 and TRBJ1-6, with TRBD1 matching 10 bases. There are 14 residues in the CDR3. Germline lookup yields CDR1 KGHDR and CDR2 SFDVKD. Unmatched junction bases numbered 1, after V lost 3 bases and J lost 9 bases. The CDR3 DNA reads TGTGCCACCAGTGATGGACAGGGGGTTTCACCCCTCCACTTT. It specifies CATSDGQGVSPLHF.

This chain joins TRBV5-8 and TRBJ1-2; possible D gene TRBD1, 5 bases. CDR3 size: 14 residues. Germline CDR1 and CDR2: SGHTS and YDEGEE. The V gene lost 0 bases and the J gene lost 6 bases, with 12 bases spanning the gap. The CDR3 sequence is CASSLAGQGDGYTF. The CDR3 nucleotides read TGTGCCAGCAGCTTGGCCGGGCAGGGCGATGGCTACACCTTC.

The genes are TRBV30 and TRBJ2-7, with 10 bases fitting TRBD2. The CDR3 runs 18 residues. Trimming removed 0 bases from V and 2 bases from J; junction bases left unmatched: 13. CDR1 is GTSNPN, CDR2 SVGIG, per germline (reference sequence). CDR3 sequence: CAWSVGGLSGRETYEQYF. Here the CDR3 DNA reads TGTGCCTGGAGTGTCGGAGGACTCAGCGGGAGGGAGACCTACGAGCAGTACTTC.

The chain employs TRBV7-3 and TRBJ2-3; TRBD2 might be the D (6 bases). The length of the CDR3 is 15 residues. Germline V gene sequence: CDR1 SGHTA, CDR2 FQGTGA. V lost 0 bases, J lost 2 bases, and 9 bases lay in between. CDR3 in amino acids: CASSLTGGNTDTQYF. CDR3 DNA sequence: TGTGCCAGCAGCTTAACGGGAGGAAACACAGATACGCAGTATTTT.

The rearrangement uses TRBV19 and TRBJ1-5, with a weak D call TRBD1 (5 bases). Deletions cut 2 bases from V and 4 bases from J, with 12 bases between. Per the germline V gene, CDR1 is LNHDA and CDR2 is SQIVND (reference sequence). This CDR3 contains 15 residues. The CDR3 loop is CASSILPGKNQPQHF. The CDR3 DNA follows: TGTGCCAGTAGTATATTACCAGGGAAGAATCAGCCCCAGCATTTT.

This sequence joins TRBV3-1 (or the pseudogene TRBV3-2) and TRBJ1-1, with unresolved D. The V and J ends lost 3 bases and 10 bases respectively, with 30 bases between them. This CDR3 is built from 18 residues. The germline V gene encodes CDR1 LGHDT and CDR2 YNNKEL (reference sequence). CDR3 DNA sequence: TGTGCCAGCAGCCACCTTCGCGTGGGAGAAATCCGACCGGCGGGAGCTTTCTTT. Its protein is CASSHLRVGEIRPAGAFF.

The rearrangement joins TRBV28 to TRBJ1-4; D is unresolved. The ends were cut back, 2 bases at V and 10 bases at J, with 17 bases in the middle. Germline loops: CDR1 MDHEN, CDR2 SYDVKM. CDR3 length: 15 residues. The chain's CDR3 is CASSLVVTRGGKLFF. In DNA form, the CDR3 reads TGTGCCAGCAGTTTAGTTGTAACCCGCGGAGGAAAACTGTTTTTT. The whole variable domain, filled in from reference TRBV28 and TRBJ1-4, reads DVKVTQSSRYLVKRTGEKVFLECVQDMDHENMFWYRQDPGLGLRLIYFSYDVKMKEKGDIPEGYSVSREKKERFSLILESASTNQTSMYLCASSLVVTRGGKLFFGSGTQLSVL.

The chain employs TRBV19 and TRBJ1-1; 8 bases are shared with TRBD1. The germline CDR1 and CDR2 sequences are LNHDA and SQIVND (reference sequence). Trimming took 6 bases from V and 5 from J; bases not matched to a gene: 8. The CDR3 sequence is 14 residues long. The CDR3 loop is CASSRGRLLTEAFF. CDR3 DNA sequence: TGTGCCAGTAGCAGGGGGCGCCTGTTAACTGAAGCTTTCTTT.

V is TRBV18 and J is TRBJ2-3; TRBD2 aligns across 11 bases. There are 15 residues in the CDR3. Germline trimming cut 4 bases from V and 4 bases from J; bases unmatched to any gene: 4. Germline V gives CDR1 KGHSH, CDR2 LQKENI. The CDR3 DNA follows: TGTGCCAGCTCACGAGGGGGACTAGCGGCAGATACGCAGTATTTT. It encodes CASSRGGLAADTQYF.

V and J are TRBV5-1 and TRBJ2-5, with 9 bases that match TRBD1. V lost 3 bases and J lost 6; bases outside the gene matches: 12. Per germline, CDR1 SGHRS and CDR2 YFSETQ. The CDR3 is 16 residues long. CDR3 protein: CASSSSPGQGSKTQYF. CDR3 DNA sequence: TGCGCCAGCAGCTCAAGCCCGGGACAGGGTTCGAAGACCCAGTACTTC. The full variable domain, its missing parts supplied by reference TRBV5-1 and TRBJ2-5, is KAGVTQTPRYLIKTRGQQVTLSCSPISGHRSVSWYQQTPGQGLQFLFEYFSETQRNKGNFPGRFSGRQFSNSRSEMNVSTLELGDSALYLCASSSSPGQGSKTQYFGPGTRLLVL.

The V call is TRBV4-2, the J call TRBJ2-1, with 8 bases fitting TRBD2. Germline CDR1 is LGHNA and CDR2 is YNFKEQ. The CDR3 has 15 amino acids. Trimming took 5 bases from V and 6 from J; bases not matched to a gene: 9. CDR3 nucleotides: TGTGCCAGCAGCTCGCTAGCGGGTCTCCTCAATGAGCAGTTCTTC. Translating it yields CASSSLAGLLNEQFF.

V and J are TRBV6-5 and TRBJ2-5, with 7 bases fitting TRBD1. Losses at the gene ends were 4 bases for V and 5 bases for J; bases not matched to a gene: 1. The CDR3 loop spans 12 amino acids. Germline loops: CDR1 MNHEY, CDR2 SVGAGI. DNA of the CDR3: TGTGCCAGCAGTTCGACAGGGGAGACCCAGTACTTC. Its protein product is CASSSTGETQYF.

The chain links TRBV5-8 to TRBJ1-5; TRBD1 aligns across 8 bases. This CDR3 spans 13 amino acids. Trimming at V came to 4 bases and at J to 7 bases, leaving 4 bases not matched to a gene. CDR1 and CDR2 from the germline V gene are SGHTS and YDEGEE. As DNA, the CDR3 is TGTGCCAGCAGCGGCAGGGGGCCCCAGCCCCAGCATTTT. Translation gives CASSGRGPQPQHF.

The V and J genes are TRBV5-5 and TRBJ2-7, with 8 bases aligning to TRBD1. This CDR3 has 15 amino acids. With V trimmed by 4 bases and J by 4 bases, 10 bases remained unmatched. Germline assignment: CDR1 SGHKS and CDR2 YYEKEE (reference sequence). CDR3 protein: CASSLGQVGVYEQYF. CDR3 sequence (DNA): TGTGCCAGCAGCCTGGGACAGGTGGGGGTTTACGAGCAGTACTTC.

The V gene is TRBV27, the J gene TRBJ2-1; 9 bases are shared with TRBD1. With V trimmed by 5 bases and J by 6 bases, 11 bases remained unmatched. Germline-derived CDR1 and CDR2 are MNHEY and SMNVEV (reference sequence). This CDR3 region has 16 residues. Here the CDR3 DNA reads TGTGCCAGCAGTCCCATTGGGGGACAGGGAGTCAATGAGCAGTTCTTC. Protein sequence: CASSPIGGQGVNEQFF.

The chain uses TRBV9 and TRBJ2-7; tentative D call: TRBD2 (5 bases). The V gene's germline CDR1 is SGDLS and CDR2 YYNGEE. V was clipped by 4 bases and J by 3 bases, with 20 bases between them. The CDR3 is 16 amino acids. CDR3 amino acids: CASSPTEAFRDYEQYF. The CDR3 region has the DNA TGTGCCAGCAGCCCCACGGAGGCCTTTCGGGACTACGAGCAGTACTTC.

In nucleotides, the CDR3 is TGTGCCAGCAGTTACCCGTCGCCAGGGGTTTATACTGAAGCTTTCTTT. Translation gives CASSYPSPGVYTEAFF. The chain has TRBV6-6 and TRBJ1-1; D is perhaps TRBD1 (6 bases). The CDR3 spans 16 residues. Germline CDR1 MNHNY, CDR2 SVGAGI (reference sequence). The V end was cut by 2 bases, the J end by 5 bases, with 18 bases between.

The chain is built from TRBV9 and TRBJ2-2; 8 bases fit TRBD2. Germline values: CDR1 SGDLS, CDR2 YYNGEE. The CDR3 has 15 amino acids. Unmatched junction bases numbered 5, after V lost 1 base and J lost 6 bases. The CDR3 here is CASSVPAGGPGELFF. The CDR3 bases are TGTGCCAGCAGCGTACCGGCGGGAGGTCCCGGGGAGCTGTTTTTT.

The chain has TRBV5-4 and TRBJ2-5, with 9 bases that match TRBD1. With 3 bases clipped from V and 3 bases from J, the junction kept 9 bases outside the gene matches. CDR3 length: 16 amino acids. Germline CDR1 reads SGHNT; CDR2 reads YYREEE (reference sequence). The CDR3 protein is CASSSDRGREEETQYF. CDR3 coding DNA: TGTGCCAGCAGCTCAGACAGGGGGAGGGAGGAAGAGACCCAGTACTTC.